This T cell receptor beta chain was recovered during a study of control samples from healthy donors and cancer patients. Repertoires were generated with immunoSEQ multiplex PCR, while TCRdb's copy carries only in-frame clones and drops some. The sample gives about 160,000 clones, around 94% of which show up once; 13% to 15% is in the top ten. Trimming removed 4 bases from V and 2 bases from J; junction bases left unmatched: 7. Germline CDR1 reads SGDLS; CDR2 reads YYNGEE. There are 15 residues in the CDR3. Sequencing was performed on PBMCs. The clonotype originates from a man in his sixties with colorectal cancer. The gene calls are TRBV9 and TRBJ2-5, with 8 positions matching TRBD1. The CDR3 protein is CASSPRTGRQETQYF. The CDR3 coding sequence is TGTGCCAGCAGCCCCCGGACAGGGAGGCAAGAGACCCAGTACTTC.